This T cell receptor (beta chain) was obtained from a study of T-cell reconstitution after alpha-beta-depleted transplantation in children. Unique molecular identifiers featured in how the TCRbeta library was prepared. TCRdb analysed the PCR reads with MiXCR anew, one entry per CDR3 protein. The sample carries roughly 170,000 distinct CDR3 sequences, approximately 7% recorded once. V was pared by 4 bases and J by 2 bases, with 16 bases between. The germline V gene encodes CDR1 MGHDK and CDR2 SYGVNS. The CDR3 consists of 16 residues. The material was PBMCs from the stem cell graft donor, obtained from the stem cell graft. The receptor's source is a human donor who donated a stem cell graft to a child with Wiskott-Aldrich syndrome. The chain employs TRBV25-1 and TRBJ2-3, with a possible D match to TRBD2 (6 bases). The CDR3: CASSVPLGRTTDTQYF. CDR3 coding DNA: TGTGCCAGCAGTGTTCCGTTGGGGAGGACCACAGATACGCAGTATTTT.